Listed below are T cell receptor beta chains from one sample, sequenced in a study of pediatric ulcerative colitis. Measured with immunoSEQ multiplex PCR; TCRdb has only the in-frame clones, and not every one. Among 44,000 or so clones listed, around 79% were seen once. Sequencing was performed on gut tissue. Receptors were obtained from a girl under 18 with moderate ulcerative colitis. CDR3s include the opening cysteine and the closing phenylalanine or tryptophan. The D gene is left open where the match is weak. Size is stated for part of the rows, as once, few or many counts, or as a class when the clone is expanded.

V,size,D,length,J,CDR3,DNA
TRBV6-1,-,-,14,TRBJ1-1,CASSVQGLRTEAFF,TGTGCCAGCAGTGTACAGGGTCTGAGGACTGAAGCTTTCTTT
TRBV30,-,-,13,TRBJ2-6,CAWSVGTANVLTF,TGTGCCTGGAGTGTAGGGACGGCCAACGTCCTGACTTTC
TRBV5-1,-,-,14,TRBJ2-7,CASVEGSSSYEQYF,TGCGCCAGCGTGGAGGGCAGCTCCTCCTACGAGCAGTACTTC
TRBV5-6,-,-,15,TRBJ2-6,CASSLEASRANVLTF,TGTGCCAGCAGCTTGGAGGCGTCGAGGGCCAACGTCCTGACTTTC
TRBV10-2,once,-,18,TRBJ1-6,CASTGDRGVSSYNSPLHF,TGCGCCAGCACCGGGGATAGGGGGGTTTCGTCCTATAATTCACCCCTCCACTTT
TRBV11-1,-,TRBD1,11,TRBJ2-1,CASSLGTGSVF,TGTGCCAGCAGCTTAGGGACAGGGAGCGTCTTC
TRBV5-4,-,TRBD1,14,TRBJ2-7,CASSRDRATYEQYF,TGTGCCAGCAGCCGGGACAGGGCTACCTACGAGCAGTACTTC
TRBV19,-,TRBD2,18,TRBJ2-1,CASSIKSAGVTGRNEQFF,TGTGCCAGTAGTATAAAGTCAGCGGGGGTAACCGGACGGAATGAGCAGTTCTTC
TRBV9,-,TRBD1,16,TRBJ2-1,CASSVEGRGIGNEQFF,TGTGCCAGCAGCGTAGAGGGCAGGGGGATTGGGAATGAGCAGTTCTTC
TRBV27,-,TRBD1,17,TRBJ2-7,CASSLLAPGQGAYEQYF,TGTGCCAGCAGTTTATTGGCCCCGGGACAGGGGGCCTACGAGCAGTACTTC
TRBV30,-,-,16,TRBJ2-7,CAWSVLSDWGPYEQYF,TGTGCCTGGAGTGTACTGAGTGACTGGGGCCCCTACGAGCAGTACTTC
TRBV30,-,-,15,TRBJ2-3,CAWSVLSTGTDTQYF,TGTGCCTGGAGTGTACTGTCTACAGGCACAGATACGCAGTATTTT
TRBV28,-,-,18,TRBJ2-6,CASSLLGRGISGANVLTF,TGTGCCAGCAGTTTATTAGGTAGGGGAATCTCTGGGGCCAACGTCCTGACTTTC
TRBV11-2,-,-,13,TRBJ1-1,CASSWTENTEAFF,TGTGCCAGCAGCTGGACAGAGAACACTGAAGCTTTCTTT
TRBV20-1,-,-,11,TRBJ2-3,CSALLTDTQYF,TGCAGTGCTCTCCTAACAGATACGCAGTATTTT
TRBV7-6,-,-,15,TRBJ1-1,CASSLAGTENTEAFF,TGTGCCAGCAGCTTAGCCGGAACAGAGAACACTGAAGCTTTCTTT
TRBV12-5,-,-,14,TRBJ1-5,CASALSGHKQPQHF,TGTGCTAGTGCTCTAAGCGGGCATAAGCAGCCCCAGCATTTT
TRBV11-2,-,TRBD2,18,TRBJ2-7,CASSPPTPGTIDSYEQYF,TGTGCCAGCAGCCCCCCGACCCCCGGGACTATCGACTCCTACGAGCAGTACTTC
TRBV28,-,-,16,TRBJ1-5,CASRGEGRPQNQPQHF,TGTGCCAGCAGGGGGGAAGGACGTCCCCAAAATCAGCCCCAGCATTTT
TRBV2,-,-,15,TRBJ2-2,CAVGGAQQGTGELFF,TGTGCAGTGGGGGGGGCCCAACAAGGCACCGGGGAGCTGTTTTTT
TRBV5-6,-,-,14,TRBJ1-5,CASSFLGSNQPQHF,TGTGCCAGCAGCTTTCTTGGCAGCAATCAGCCCCAGCATTTT
TRBV4-1,once,-,16,TRBJ1-2,CASSQAWGESGWGYTF,TGCGCCAGCAGCCAAGCGTGGGGGGAGTCAGGCTGGGGCTACACCTTC
TRBV10-2,-,TRBD2,15,TRBJ2-2,CASRGTSANTGELFF,TGCGCCAGCAGGGGGACTAGCGCGAACACCGGGGAGCTGTTTTTT
TRBV27,-,-,17,TRBJ2-2,CASSLRVSGSYTGELFF,TGTGCCAGCAGTTTAAGGGTTTCGGGCAGTTACACCGGGGAGCTGTTTTTT
TRBV7-2,-,-,16,TRBJ2-3,CASSLYIDSSTDTQYF,TGTGCCAGCAGCCTTTACATAGATTCTAGCACAGATACGCAGTATTTT
TRBV7-9,few,-,13,TRBJ1-1,CASSSRDQIVAFF,TGTGCCAGCAGCTCCCGGGACCAGATCGTAGCTTTCTTT
TRBV4-1,-,TRBD1,14,TRBJ1-2,CASSIPGTDYGYTF,TGCGCCAGCAGCATTCCCGGGACAGACTATGGCTACACCTTC
TRBV5-1,-,TRBD2,16,TRBJ2-1,CASSPQTSGDYNEQFF,TGCGCCAGCAGCCCCCAAACTAGCGGGGACTACAATGAGCAGTTCTTC
TRBV9,few,-,15,TRBJ1-6,CASSVDPGSNSPLHF,TGTGCCAGCAGCGTAGATCCAGGTAGTAATTCACCCCTCCACTTT
TRBV29-1,-,-,15,TRBJ1-3,CSATRGRGAGNTIYF,TGCAGCGCCACCCGAGGTAGGGGTGCTGGAAACACCATATATTTT
TRBV28,once,TRBD1,15,TRBJ2-7,CASSTPGQGIYEQYF,TGTGCCAGCAGTACGCCGGGACAGGGTATCTACGAGCAGTACTTC
TRBV5-4,-,-,13,TRBJ2-7,CASSQGPNYEQYF,TGTGCCAGCAGCCAAGGGCCCAATTACGAGCAGTACTTC
TRBV18,-,TRBD1,15,TRBJ1-1,CASSGTGNTNTEAFF,TGTGCCAGCTCCGGGACAGGGAATACAAACACTGAAGCTTTCTTT
TRBV30,-,-,12,TRBJ2-7,CAWSQDRYEQYF,TGTGCCTGGAGTCAAGACAGGTACGAGCAGTACTTC
TRBV2,few,-,16,TRBJ2-2,CASSVRRLTNTGELFF,TGTGCCAGCAGTGTCCGTAGACTGACGAACACCGGGGAGCTGTTTTTT
TRBV6-1,-,TRBD1,15,TRBJ1-5,CASKNRDRVHQPQHF,TGTGCCAGCAAGAACCGGGACAGGGTCCATCAGCCCCAGCATTTT
TRBV7-9,-,-,14,TRBJ2-5,CASSHTGNQETQYF,TGTGCCAGCAGCCATACAGGGAACCAAGAGACCCAGTACTTC
TRBV4-1,-,-,15,TRBJ2-7,CASSQGGGRIYEQYF,TGCGCCAGCAGCCAAGGGGGGGGCCGGATCTACGAGCAGTACTTC